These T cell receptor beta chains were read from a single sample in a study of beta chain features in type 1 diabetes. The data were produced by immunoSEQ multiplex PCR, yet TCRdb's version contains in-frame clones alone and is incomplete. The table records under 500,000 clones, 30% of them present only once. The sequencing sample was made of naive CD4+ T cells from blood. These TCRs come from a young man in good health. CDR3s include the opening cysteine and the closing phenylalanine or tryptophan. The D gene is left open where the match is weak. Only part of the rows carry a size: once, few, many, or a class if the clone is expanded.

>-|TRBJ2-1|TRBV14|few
CASSQGRLNEQFF
TGTGCCAGCAGCCAAGGTCGGCTTAATGAGCAGTTCTTC
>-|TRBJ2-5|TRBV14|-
CASSQWAAGETQYF
TGTGCCAGCAGCCAGTGGGCAGCTGGGGAGACCCAGTACTTC
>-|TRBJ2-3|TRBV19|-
CASSIGGLKITDTQYF
TGTGCCAGTAGTATTGGGGGACTGAAGATCACAGATACGCAGTATTTT
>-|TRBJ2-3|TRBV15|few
CATSDRDYTDTQYF
TGTGCCACCAGCGACAGGGACTACACAGATACGCAGTATTTT
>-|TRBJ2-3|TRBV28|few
CASRRLGTDTQYF
TGTGCCAGTCGTCGTTTGGGCACAGATACGCAGTATTTT
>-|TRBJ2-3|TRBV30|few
CAWSVGRQLSTDTQYF
TGTGCCTGGAGTGTAGGAAGACAACTCAGCACAGATACGCAGTATTTT
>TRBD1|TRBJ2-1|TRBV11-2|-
CASRRQGRVEQFF
TGTGCCAGCAGACGACAGGGACGAGTTGAGCAGTTCTTC
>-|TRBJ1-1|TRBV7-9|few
CAYNRVDTEAFF
TGTGCGTATAACAGGGTAGACACTGAAGCTTTCTTT
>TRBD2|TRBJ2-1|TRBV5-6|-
CASSLREGRYNEQFF
TGTGCCAGCAGCTTGCGGGAGGGCCGATACAATGAGCAGTTCTTC
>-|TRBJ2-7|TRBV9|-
CASSVVKLVRGHEQYF
TGTGCCAGCAGCGTAGTGAAGCTAGTTCGCGGTCACGAGCAGTACTTC
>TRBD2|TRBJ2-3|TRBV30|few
CAWTRELAGGADTQYF
TGTGCCTGGACCAGGGAACTAGCGGGAGGCGCAGATACGCAGTATTTT
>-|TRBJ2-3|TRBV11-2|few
CASSLDGGVSADTQYF
TGTGCCAGCAGCTTAGATGGGGGAGTTTCAGCAGATACGCAGTATTTT
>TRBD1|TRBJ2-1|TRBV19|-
CASQRTGSDEQFF
TGTGCCAGCCAAAGGACAGGGAGCGATGAGCAGTTCTTC
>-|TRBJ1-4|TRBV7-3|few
CASSLIYGEKLFF
TGTGCCAGCAGCTTAATATACGGGGAAAAACTGTTTTTT
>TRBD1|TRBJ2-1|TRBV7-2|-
CASSSDRGSNEQFF
TGTGCCAGCAGCTCGGACAGGGGATCCAATGAGCAGTTCTTC
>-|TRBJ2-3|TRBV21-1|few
CASSNSIPRGTDTQYF
TGTGCCAGCAGCAATTCTATTCCGCGGGGCACAGATACGCAGTATTTT
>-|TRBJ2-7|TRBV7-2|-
CASSAAFYEQYF
TGTGCCAGCAGCGCGGCCTTCTACGAGCAGTACTTC
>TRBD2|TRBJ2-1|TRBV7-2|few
CASSLGLAAGNEQFF
TGTGCCAGCAGCCTCGGACTAGCGGCGGGAAATGAGCAGTTCTTC
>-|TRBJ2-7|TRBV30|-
CAWRVRPSYEQYF
TGTGCCTGGAGAGTCCGACCCTCCTACGAGCAGTACTTC
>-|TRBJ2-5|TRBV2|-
CASSETRPIEYQYF
TGTGCCAGCAGTGAGACCCGGCCGATTGAGTACCAGTACTTC
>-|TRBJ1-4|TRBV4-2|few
CASSQGTAFNEKLFF
TGTGCCAGCAGCCAAGGGACAGCGTTTAATGAAAAACTGTTTTTT
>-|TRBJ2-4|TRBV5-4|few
CASSPDILLAKNIQYF
TGTGCCAGCAGCCCTGATATATTACTAGCCAAAAACATTCAGTACTTC
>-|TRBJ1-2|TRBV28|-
CASTLTVGGYTF
TGTGCCAGCACCCTCACCGTCGGTGGCTACACCTTC
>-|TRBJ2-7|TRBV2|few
CASDSSYEQYF
TGTGCCAGCGACAGCTCCTACGAGCAGTACTTC
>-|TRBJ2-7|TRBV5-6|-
CASSYDRFSYEQYF
TGTGCCAGCAGCTACGACAGGTTTTCCTACGAGCAGTACTTC
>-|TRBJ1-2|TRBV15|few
CATSRDLSQNYGYTF
TGTGCCACCAGCAGAGATCTGAGTCAGAACTATGGCTACACCTTC
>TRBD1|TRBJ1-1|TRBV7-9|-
CASSPGDRNTEAFF
TGTGCCAGCAGCCCAGGGGACAGGAACACTGAAGCTTTCTTT
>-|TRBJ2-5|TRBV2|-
CASSERLGRVGETQYF
TGTGCCAGCAGTGAAAGGCTGGGCAGGGTAGGAGAGACCCAGTACTTC
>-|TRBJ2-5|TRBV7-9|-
CASSYGSQETQYF
TGTGCCAGCAGCTACGGGAGTCAAGAGACCCAGTACTTC
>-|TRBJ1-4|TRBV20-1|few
CSAQLWEKLFF
TGCAGTGCGCAGCTTTGGGAAAAACTGTTTTTT